These 24 T cell receptor beta chains were all obtained from the same sample, sequenced in a study of regulatory T cells in long-lasting Graves disease. With iRepertoire HTBI primers and Arm-PCR of CDR3 regions, TCR beta libraries were built. Each CDR3 protein gets one entry after TCRdb re-called the multiplex PCR reads with MiXCR. The data hold a few hundred thousand distinct CDR3 sequences, with 10% to 15% observed a single time. Stated time point: newly diagnosed GD, antithyroid drugs for less than 3 months. PBMCs provided the RNA from which the TCR library was made. These sequences were also reported in another study, on T cells in Graves' hyperthyroidism and ophthalmopathy.

Material: peripheral blood mononuclear cells (PBMCs), obtained at new diagnosis, from a patient treated with antithyroid drugs. The receptor set was obtained from a woman aged 18 to 35 with Graves disease.

This clonotype has at least ten counts. The chain carries TRBV12-3 or TRBV12-4 and TRBJ1-5; perhaps TRBD1 as D (5 bases). This CDR3 is 14 amino acids long. Trimming removed 2 bases from V and 7 bases from J, with 12 bases in between. CDR3 DNA sequence: TGTGCCAGCAGTTTATGGGGGGGGAGACAGCCCCAGCATTTT. Protein: CASSLWGGRQPQHF.

This clonotype was seen many times. The rearrangement links TRBV15 to TRBJ1-2, with D perhaps matching TRBD1 (6 bases). The CDR3 sequence is 17 residues long. V shed 4 bases and J shed 3 bases, with 21 bases lying between them. Germline values: CDR1 LNHNV, CDR2 YYDKDF (reference sequence). The CDR3 sequence is CATSKYRVSGGDYGYTF. The CDR3 coding sequence is TGTGCCACCAGCAAATACAGGGTTTCTGGTGGAGACTATGGCTACACCTTC.

This clonotype appeared many times. The gene calls are TRBV20-1 and TRBJ1-6; D call uncertain. CDR1 DFQATT and CDR2 SNEGSKA come from the germline V gene (reference sequence). Trimming stripped 3 bases from V and 7 bases from J, with 16 bases between. This CDR3 comprises 15 residues. The CDR3 DNA reads as TGCAGTGCTAGCCACGGGCCCAAAGTAAATTCACCCCTCCACTTT. It codes for CSASHGPKVNSPLHF.

This clonotype was observed many times. The V call is TRBV4-1, the J call TRBJ2-7; D gene ambiguous. Germline values: CDR1 MGHRA, CDR2 YSYEKL. V lost 1 base to trimming and J lost 3 bases, with 10 bases between them. This CDR3 is 14 amino acids long. The CDR3 bases are TGCGCCAGCAGCCAAGGTAGCCTCAACTACGAGCAGTACTTC. Protein product: CASSQGSLNYEQYF.

For this clonotype: The final CDR3 position lacks the conserved phenylalanine or tryptophan, pointing to a likely read error. This sequence joins TRBV11-2 and TRBJ1-5, with D possibly being TRBD1 (5 bases). V was trimmed by 1 base and J by 2 bases, leaving 9 bases between them. The CDR3 covers 15 residues. Germline lookup yields CDR1 SGHAT and CDR2 FQNNGV. The CDR3 DNA follows: TGTGCCAGCAGCTTAGGGGGGGTTGGCAATCAGCCCCAGCATTTG. It yields the protein CASSLGGVGNQPQHL.

This chain connects TRBV15 to TRBJ2-3, with D tentatively TRBD1 or TRBD2 (6 bases each). The CDR3 is made up of 17 amino acids. Trimming took off 4 bases at V and 2 bases at J, with 19 bases between the two ends. The V gene's germline CDR1 is LNHNV and CDR2 YYDKDF (reference sequence). The CDR3 sequence is CATSKGDDAGFTDTQYF. The CDR3 bases are TGTGCCACCAGCAAGGGGGACGACGCGGGATTCACAGATACGCAGTATTTT.

This clonotype was observed a handful of times. The chain joins TRBV4-2 to TRBJ2-1; perhaps TRBD1 as D (5 bases). V was trimmed by 1 base and J by 6 bases, leaving 10 bases between them. The CDR3 has 14 residues. Germline V gives CDR1 LGHNA, CDR2 YNFKEQ. CDR3 DNA: TGTGCCAGCAGCCAAGGGGGCTCGGGCAATGAGCAGTTCTTC. Amino acids: CASSQGGSGNEQFF.

There are a few counts of this clonotype. The chain couples TRBV27 to TRBJ2-1; weak D call: TRBD2 (5 bases). The CDR3 has 14 residues. Trimming removed 3 bases at V and 5 bases at J, with 11 bases between. Germline CDR1 and CDR2: MNHEY and SMNVEV (reference sequence). CDR3 DNA sequence: TGTGCCAGCAGTTTCGGGAATTCGAACAATGAGCAGTTCTTC. Protein product: CASSFGNSNNEQFF.

This clonotype has at least ten counts. The chain is built from TRBV12-3 or TRBV12-4 and TRBJ1-2; TRBD1 might be the D (6 bases). Trimming removed 6 bases from V and 5 bases from J, with 7 bases in between. The CDR3 is made up of 11 amino acids. The CDR3 DNA follows: TGTGCCAGCAGGCAGGGGTATGGCTACACCTTC. Protein: CASRQGYGYTF.

V gene TRBV9 combines with J gene TRBJ2-1; TRBD1 aligns across 8 bases. The CDR3 is 16 amino acids. The V and J ends lost 3 bases and 7 bases, in that order; junction bases with no gene match: 12. Germline CDR1 is SGDLS and CDR2 is YYNGEE. CDR3 amino acids: CASSAPGQAMGNEQFF. The DNA for the CDR3 is TGTGCCAGCAGCGCTCCGGGACAGGCCATGGGGAATGAGCAGTTCTTC.

This sequence joins TRBV9 and TRBJ2-1; TRBD2 agrees at 8 bases. V dropped 0 bases and J dropped 0; count of bases not matched to a gene: 2. The CDR3 has 16 amino acids. Germline assignment: CDR1 SGDLS and CDR2 YYNGEE. Here the CDR3 DNA reads TGTGCCAGCAGCGTAGTCGGGGGGGCCTCCTACAATGAGCAGTTCTTC. Translated, it gives CASSVVGGASYNEQFF.

This clonotype was seen at least ten times. Here the CDR3 reads CASSLLPEPEAFF. The CDR3, as DNA: TGTGCCAGCAGCTTACTTCCCGAACCTGAAGCTTTCTTT. The chain recombines TRBV7-9 with TRBJ1-1, with D hard to call. The CDR3 is 13 amino acids. Trimming pared 2 bases from V and 6 bases from J, leaving 10 bases between. Germline V gives CDR1 SEHNR, CDR2 FQNEAQ (reference sequence).

CDR3: CASSQDPERRRQFF. The CDR3 bases are TGTGCCAGCAGCCAAGATCCCGAACGGAGACGGCAGTTCTTC. This chain joins TRBV14 and TRBJ2-1; the D is unclear. The germline gives CDR1 SGHDN, CDR2 FVKESK. This CDR3 region has 14 residues. The V end lost 0 bases, the J end lost 12 bases, and 15 bases lay between the germline ends.

This clonotype was counted between two and nine times. V gene TRBV10-2 combines with J gene TRBJ1-3; 7 bases are a match to TRBD1. There are 14 residues in the CDR3. V lost 7 bases to trimming and J lost 0 bases; unmatched junction nucleotides: 3. Germline CDR1 reads WSHSY; CDR2 reads SAAADI. CDR3 sequence reads: CASTWDSSGNTIYF. The CDR3 coding sequence is TGCGCCAGCACTTGGGACAGCTCTGGAAACACCATATATTTT.

This clonotype has a handful of counts. J is TRBJ2-7 and V is TRBV10-3, with D possibly TRBD2 on 6 matching bases. The CDR3 extends over 15 amino acids. The germline V and J ends were trimmed by 4 bases and 0 bases, with 13 bases remaining between them. The germline gives CDR1 ENHRY, CDR2 SYGVKD. This CDR3 is CAISGGTESSYEQYV. DNA of the CDR3: TGTGCCATCAGTGGCGGGACCGAGAGCTCCTACGAGCAGTACGTC.

This clonotype was picked up many times. The chain uses TRBV3-1 and TRBJ1-1; D unresolved. The ends were cut back, 1 base at V and 0 bases at J, with 9 bases in the middle. Germline V gene lookup returns CDR1 LGHDT and CDR2 YNNKEL (reference sequence). The CDR3 totals 15 residues. CDR3 residues: CASSQGWLVNTEAFF. CDR3 sequence (DNA): TGTGCCAGCAGCCAAGGATGGCTAGTGAACACTGAAGCTTTCTTT.

The chain links TRBV19 to TRBJ2-7, with TRBD2 matching over 10 bases. CDR1 is LNHDA, CDR2 SQIVND, per germline (reference sequence). V trimming: 3 bases; J trimming: 7 bases; junction bases outside the gene matches: 9. CDR3 size: 15 residues. The CDR3 spells CASSIWLAGEYEQYF. The CDR3 DNA reads TGTGCCAGTAGTATTTGGCTAGCGGGAGAATATGAGCAGTACTTC.

Points on this clonotype: One end of the junction does not line up with germline, which may come from a read error. The genes are TRBV19 and TRBJ2-1; D is unclear. The germline V gene encodes CDR1 LNHDA and CDR2 SQIVND (reference sequence). The CDR3 length is 10 residues. The CDR3, as DNA: TGTGCCAGTAGTAGACATTACACGGTCTTC. Translating gives CASSRHYTVF. Together with reference TRBV19 and TRBJ2-1, the CDR3 gives the full variable domain: DGGITQSPKYLFRKEGQNVTLSCEQNLNHDAMYWYRQDPGQGLRLIYYSQIVNDFQKGDIAEGYSVSREKKESFPLTVTSAQKNPTAFYLCASSRHYTVFGPGTRLTVL.

The chain carries TRBV2 and TRBJ1-6; 8 nucleotides align to TRBD1. Trimming at V came to 6 bases and at J to 5 bases, leaving 3 bases not matched to a gene. CDR1 is SNHLY and CDR2 is FYNNEI in the germline V gene. CDR3 length equals 14 residues. The CDR3 DNA follows: TGTGCCAGCAGGCCGACAGGGGATAATTCACCCCTCCACTTT. This codes for CASRPTGDNSPLHF.

This clonotype has ten or more counts. The chain uses TRBV24-1 and TRBJ2-2; maybe TRBD1 (6 bases). This CDR3 is 17 amino acids long. V was cut by 3 bases and J by 0 bases, with 13 bases left in between. CDR1 and CDR2 (germline): KGHDR, SFDVKD. The CDR3 loop reads CATSDGGRGTNTGELFF. DNA of the CDR3: TGTGCCACCAGTGATGGGGGAAGGGGGACGAACACCGGGGAGCTGTTTTTT.

This rearrangement joins TRBV12-3 or TRBV12-4 to TRBJ2-1; 10 bases fit TRBD1. The CDR3 length is 14 residues. V lost 6 bases to trimming and J lost 3 bases; unmatched junction nucleotides: 2. CDR3 in amino acids: CASRRTGGYNEQFF. CDR3 in DNA: TGTGCCAGCAGACGGACAGGGGGCTACAATGAGCAGTTCTTC.

V gene TRBV15 combines with J gene TRBJ2-7; no firm D call. V lost 0 bases to trimming and J lost 3 bases, with 12 bases between them. CDR1 and CDR2 (germline): LNHNV, YYDKDF (reference sequence). This CDR3 has 15 amino acids. The CDR3 protein is CATSREGRPDYEQYF. CDR3 nucleotide sequence: TGTGCCACCAGCAGAGAAGGGCGACCCGACTACGAGCAGTACTTC.

CDR3 DNA: TGTGCCAGCAGCCAGTGGACTAGCGAGAGTGGGGATACGCAGTATTTT. It is translated as CASSQWTSESGDTQYF. The genes are TRBV7-9 and TRBJ2-3; TRBD2 agrees at 9 bases. Germline trimming cut 5 bases from V and 6 bases from J; bases unmatched to any gene: 12. This CDR3 has 16 residues. The germline V gene encodes CDR1 SEHNR and CDR2 FQNEAQ (reference sequence).

There are many counts of this clonotype. The J gene is TRBJ2-2, the V gene TRBV7-2; D gene ambiguous. Trimming took off 3 bases at V and 5 bases at J, with 7 bases between the two ends. This CDR3 region has 13 residues. CDR1 and CDR2 from the germline V gene are SGHTA and FQGNSA. The CDR3, as DNA: TGTGCCAGCAGCTTCCTGTCAACCGGGGAGCTGTTTTTT. It translates to CASSFLSTGELFF.